The 4 T cell receptor beta chains in this list originate from one sample, sequenced in a study of T-cell reconstitution after alpha-beta-depleted transplantation in children. Unique molecular identifiers were incorporated into the prepared TCRbeta library. In TCRdb, the PCR reads were re-called with MiXCR into one record per CDR3 protein. Counted here are 360,000 or so distinct CDR3 sequences, roughly 20% occurring once; the ten biggest clones make up less than 4.5%. Sequenced here: PBMCs from the stem cell graft donor, sampled from the stem cell graft. The receptors stem from a human donor who donated a stem cell graft to a child with acute myeloid leukemia.

The chain is built from TRBV4-2 and TRBJ2-1; weak D call: TRBD1 (7 bases). This CDR3 spans 19 amino acids. V dropped 0 bases and J dropped 4 bases, with 22 bases sitting between them. Germline values: CDR1 LGHNA, CDR2 YNFKEQ. As DNA, the CDR3 is TGTGCCAGCAGCCAAGATCGGGACAGTAACCGCGGGACATACAATGAGCAGTTCTTC. Its translation: CASSQDRDSNRGTYNEQFF.

This rearrangement joins TRBV7-9 to TRBJ2-7, with 9 bases lining up with TRBD1. Germline assignment: CDR1 SEHNR and CDR2 FQNEAQ (reference sequence). The CDR3 spans 15 residues. With 2 bases clipped from V and 2 bases from J, the junction kept 4 bases outside the gene matches. CDR3 in amino acids: CASSLFDRGTYEQYF. The CDR3 DNA sequence: TGTGCCAGCAGCTTATTCGACAGGGGGACCTACGAGCAGTACTTC. Variable domain in full (rest from reference TRBV7-9 and TRBJ2-7): DTGVSQNPRHKITKRGQNVTFRCDPISEHNRLYWYRQTLGQGPEFLTYFQNEAQLEKSRLLSDRFSAERPKGSFSTLEIQRTEQGDSAMYLCASSLFDRGTYEQYFGPGTRLTVT.

V usage is TRBV4-3 and J usage is TRBJ2-1; D ambiguous. The germline V gene encodes CDR1 LGHNA and CDR2 YSLEER. The ends were cut back, 6 bases at V and 4 bases at J, with 10 bases in the middle. The CDR3 sequence is 13 residues long. The CDR3 spells CASSSDKYNEQFF. The CDR3 nucleotides are TGCGCCAGCAGTTCCGACAAATACAATGAGCAGTTCTTC.

Turning to this clonotype: A junction boundary mismatches the germline segment, possibly from a read error. The chain couples TRBV20-1 to TRBJ2-6, with D unresolved. CDR3 length equals 16 residues. Germline V gene lookup returns CDR1 DFQATT and CDR2 SNEGSKA (reference sequence). The CDR3 nucleotides are TGCTGTGCTCCAAGCTACTGGGATTCTGGGGCCAACGTCCTGACTTTC. Its protein is CCAPSYWDSGANVLTF.